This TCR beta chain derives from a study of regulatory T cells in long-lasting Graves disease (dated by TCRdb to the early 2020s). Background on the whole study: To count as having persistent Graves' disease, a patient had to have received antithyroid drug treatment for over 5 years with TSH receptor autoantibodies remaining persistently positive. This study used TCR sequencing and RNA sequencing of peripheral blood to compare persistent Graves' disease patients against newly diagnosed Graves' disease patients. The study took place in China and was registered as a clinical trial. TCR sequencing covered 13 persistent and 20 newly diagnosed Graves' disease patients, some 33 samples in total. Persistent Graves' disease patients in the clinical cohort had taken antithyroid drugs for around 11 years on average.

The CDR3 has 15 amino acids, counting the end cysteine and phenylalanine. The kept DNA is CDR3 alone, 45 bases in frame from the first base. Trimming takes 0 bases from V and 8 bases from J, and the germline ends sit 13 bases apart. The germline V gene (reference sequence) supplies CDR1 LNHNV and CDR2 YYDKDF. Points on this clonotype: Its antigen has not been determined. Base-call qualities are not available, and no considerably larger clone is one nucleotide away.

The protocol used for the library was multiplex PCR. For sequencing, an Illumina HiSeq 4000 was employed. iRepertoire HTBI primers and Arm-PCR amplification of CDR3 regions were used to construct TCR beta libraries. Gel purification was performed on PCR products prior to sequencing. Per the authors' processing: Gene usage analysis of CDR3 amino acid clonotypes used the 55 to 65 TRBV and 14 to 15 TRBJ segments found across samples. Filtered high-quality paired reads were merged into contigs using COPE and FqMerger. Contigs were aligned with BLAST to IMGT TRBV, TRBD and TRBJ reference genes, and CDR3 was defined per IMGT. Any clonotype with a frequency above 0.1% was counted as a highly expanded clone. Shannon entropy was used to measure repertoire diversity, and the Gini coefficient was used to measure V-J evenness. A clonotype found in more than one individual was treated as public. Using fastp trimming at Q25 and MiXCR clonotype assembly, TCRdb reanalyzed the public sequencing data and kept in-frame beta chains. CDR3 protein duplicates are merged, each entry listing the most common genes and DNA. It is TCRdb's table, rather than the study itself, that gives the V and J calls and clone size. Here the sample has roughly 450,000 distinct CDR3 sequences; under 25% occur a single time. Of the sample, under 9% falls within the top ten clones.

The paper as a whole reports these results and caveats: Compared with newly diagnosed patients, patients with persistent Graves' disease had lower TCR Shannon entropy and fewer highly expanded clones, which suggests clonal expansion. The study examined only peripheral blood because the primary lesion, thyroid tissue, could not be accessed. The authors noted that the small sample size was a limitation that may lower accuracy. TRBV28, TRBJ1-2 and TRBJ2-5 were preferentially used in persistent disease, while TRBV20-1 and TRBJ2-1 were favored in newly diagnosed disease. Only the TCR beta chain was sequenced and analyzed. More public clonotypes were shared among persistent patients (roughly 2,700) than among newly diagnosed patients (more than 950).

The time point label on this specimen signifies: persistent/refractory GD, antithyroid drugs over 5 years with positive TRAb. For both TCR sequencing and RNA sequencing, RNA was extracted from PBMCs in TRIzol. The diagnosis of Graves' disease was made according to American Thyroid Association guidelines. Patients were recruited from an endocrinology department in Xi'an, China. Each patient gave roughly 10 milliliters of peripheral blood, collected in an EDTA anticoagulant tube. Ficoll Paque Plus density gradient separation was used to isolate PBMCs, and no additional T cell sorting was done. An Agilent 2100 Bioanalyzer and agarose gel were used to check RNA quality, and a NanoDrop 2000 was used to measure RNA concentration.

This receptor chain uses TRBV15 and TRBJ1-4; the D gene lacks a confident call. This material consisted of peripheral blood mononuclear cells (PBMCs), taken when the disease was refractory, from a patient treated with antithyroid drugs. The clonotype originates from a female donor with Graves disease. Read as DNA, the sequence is TGTGCCACCAGCAGAGATAAGTGGGCGGAGGAAAAACTGTTTTTT. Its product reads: CATSRDKWAEEKLFF.